What follows are 23 T cell receptor beta chains derived from one specimen sequenced in a study of vaccination effects on CD4 cells after COVID-19. The antigens for these receptors are not known. Sequencing was performed with immunoSEQ multiplex PCR; in TCRdb, only in-frame clones are kept and a portion is missing. This sample has nearly 50,000 clones, with 74% found just once. Investigators separated out CD4+ T cells once around 9 days of culture had passed. Infection with SARS-CoV-2 occurred in the person between March and December 2020, and PCR confirmed it. Each participant was given two doses of one vaccine (BNT162b2 or mRNA-1273). The sequencing used CD4+ T cells from PBMCs cultured without peptide, collected after COVID-19 vaccination. These receptors were obtained from a human donor who had a prior SARS-CoV-2 infection.

A single count supports this clone. The rearrangement links TRBV15 to TRBJ2-7; D is perhaps TRBD2 (5 bases). This CDR3 region has 15 residues. V dropped 0 bases and J dropped 7 bases, with 16 bases sitting between them. CDR1 LNHNV and CDR2 YYDKDF come from the germline V gene (reference sequence). DNA of the CDR3: TGTGCCACCAGCAGAGATCCCAGACACCCGGGGGAGCAGTACTTC. This codes for CATSRDPRHPGEQYF. The full variable domain, in which reference TRBV15 and TRBJ2-7 provide the parts outside the CDR3, is DAMVIQNPRYQVTQFGKPVTLSCSQTLNHNVMYWYQQKSSQAPKLLFHYYDKDFNNEADTPDNFQSRRPNTSFCFLDIRSPGLGDTAMYLCATSRDPRHPGEQYFGPGTRLTVT.

Only a few counts were recorded for this clone. The rearrangement uses TRBV7-9 and TRBJ2-2; D remains unclear. Looked up from germline, CDR1 is SEHNR and CDR2 is FQNEAQ (reference sequence). CDR3 length: 11 amino acids. V was trimmed by 3 bases and J by 5 bases, leaving 1 base between them. CDR3 amino acids: CASSFTGELFF. The CDR3 region has the DNA TGTGCCAGCAGCTTTACCGGGGAGCTGTTTTTT.

The V and J genes are TRBV2 and TRBJ1-1; D not resolved. CDR1 SNHLY and CDR2 FYNNEI come from the germline V gene. The CDR3 extends over 14 amino acids. Trimming took 4 bases from V and 3 from J, leaving 12 bases between them. CDR3 sequence reads: CASSVEGSDTEAFF. The CDR3 DNA follows: TGTGCCAGCAGTGTTGAGGGTTCGGACACTGAAGCTTTCTTT.

The chain has TRBV4-2 and TRBJ1-6; 7 positions match TRBD1. V trimming: 1 base; J trimming: 10 bases; junction bases outside the gene matches: 13. Germline CDR1 and CDR2: LGHNA and YNFKEQ. The CDR3 covers 17 residues. CDR3 residues: CASSQVPLAGGSSPLHF. DNA for the CDR3: TGTGCCAGCAGCCAAGTCCCTCTGGCAGGGGGTTCGTCACCCCTCCACTTT.

The chain uses TRBV25-1 and TRBJ2-7, with D tentatively TRBD2 (5 bases). CDR1 is MGHDK and CDR2 is SYGVNS in the germline V gene. V lost 6 bases to trimming and J lost 0 bases, with 9 bases between them. This CDR3 has 13 residues. The CDR3 reads CASSRGDSYEQYF. Here the CDR3 DNA reads TGTGCCAGCAGCCGGGGAGACTCCTACGAGCAGTACTTC.

The V gene is TRBV7-8, the J gene TRBJ2-1, with D unclear. Trimming left V 3 bases short and J 4 bases short, with 7 bases between. The CDR3 sequence is 13 residues long. Germline assignment: CDR1 SGHVS and CDR2 FQNEAQ. CDR3 loop: CASSFGYYNEQFF. DNA for the CDR3: TGTGCCAGCAGCTTCGGCTATTACAATGAGCAGTTCTTC.

The chain recombines TRBV7-2 with TRBJ1-5; no firm D call. This CDR3 is built from 16 residues. Germline V gene lookup returns CDR1 SGHTA and CDR2 FQGNSA. V lost 5 bases and J 1 base, leaving 15 bases between the germline ends. The DNA for the CDR3 is TGTGCCAGCAGCACCCGGTCGGGAGCCAGCAATCAGCCCCAGCATTTT. This translates into CASSTRSGASNQPQHF.

The chain employs TRBV7-8 and TRBJ2-5; TRBD2 agrees at 9 bases. The CDR3 totals 18 residues. The V gene end was trimmed by 5 bases and the J gene end by 5 bases; junction bases not matched to a gene: 18. CDR1 and CDR2 (germline): SGHVS, FQNEAQ. CDR3 DNA sequence: TGTGCCAGCAGCCCCGATATAGGGTCTAGCGGGATCGAGGAGACCCAGTACTTC. Protein sequence: CASSPDIGSSGIEETQYF.

The rearrangement links TRBV30 to TRBJ1-3; D not certain. Trimming took off 1 base at V and 4 bases at J, with 8 bases between the two ends. The CDR3 has 13 amino acids. CDR1 is GTSNPN and CDR2 is SVGIG in the germline V gene (reference sequence). CDR3 residues: CAWSASNGNTIYF. CDR3 coding DNA: TGTGCCTGGAGTGCGTCGAACGGAAACACCATATATTTT. Complete variable domain (other parts from reference TRBV30 and TRBJ1-3): SQTIHQWPATLVQPVGSPLSLECTVEGTSNPNLYWYRQAAGRGLQLLFYSVGIGQISSEVPQNLSASRPQDRQFILSSKKLLLSDSGFYLCAWSASNGNTIYFGEGSWLTVV.

This clone occurred once. This chain connects TRBV15 to TRBJ2-7, with 7 bases aligning to TRBD1. After removal of 1 base from V and 5 bases from J, the junction contained 8 bases not matched to a gene. Germline loops: CDR1 LNHNV, CDR2 YYDKDF (reference sequence). The CDR3 spans 15 residues. This CDR3 reads CATSRGPGTANEQYF. Here the CDR3 DNA reads TGTGCCACCAGCAGAGGCCCCGGGACAGCAAACGAGCAGTACTTC.

The chain combines TRBV3-1 (or the pseudogene TRBV3-2) with TRBJ1-2, with D unresolved. Deletions cut 2 bases from V and 7 bases from J, with 8 bases between. Germline V lookup: CDR1 LGHDT, CDR2 YNNKEL (reference sequence). CDR3 length: 12 amino acids. This CDR3 reads CASSQTTGGYTF. In DNA form, the CDR3 reads TGTGCCAGCAGCCAAACTACGGGTGGCTACACCTTC.

V gene TRBV5-4 combines with J gene TRBJ1-2, with no clear D. The CDR3 runs 13 residues. Germline V lookup: CDR1 SGHNT, CDR2 YYREEE (reference sequence). V was shortened by 1 base and J by 4 bases, with 8 bases between the two germline ends. The CDR3 loop is CASSLRELYGYTF. CDR3 in DNA: TGTGCCAGCAGCTTGCGGGAACTCTATGGCTACACCTTC.

This chain uses TRBV6-5 with TRBJ2-5; TRBD1 or TRBD2 may be the D gene (5 bases each). V was pared by 0 bases and J by 7 bases, with 6 bases between. Germline lookup yields CDR1 MNHEY and CDR2 SVGAGI. This CDR3 contains 12 residues. The CDR3 reads CASSYSGVTQYF. The CDR3 nucleotides are TGTGCCAGCAGTTACTCGGGGGTGACCCAGTACTTC.

The chain links TRBV21-1 to TRBJ1-5; the D call of TRBD1 is as the table states it, not checked on the DNA. TRBV21-1 is marked as a pseudogene. The CDR3 totals 16 residues. The CDR3 region has the DNA TGTGCCAGCAGGCTACCCCTAGGGGGCCCCAATCAGCCCCAGCATTTT. Its protein is CASRLPLGGPNQPQHF.

The rearrangement joins TRBV20-1 to TRBJ2-5; TRBD2 aligns across 16 bases. The trim removed 3 bases at V and 6 bases at J, leaving 16 bases unmatched. The germline V gene has CDR1 DFQATT and CDR2 SNEGSKA (reference sequence). The CDR3 covers 19 residues. This CDR3 reads CSASVVSGTSGGAIKTQYF. CDR3 nucleotides: TGCAGTGCTAGTGTTGTCTCCGGGACTAGCGGGGGGGCGATTAAGACCCAGTACTTC.

CDR3 nucleotides: TGTGCCAGCAGTTACGCAGGAGTGGACACCGGGGAGCTGTTTTTT. Its protein is CASSYAGVDTGELFF. This chain connects TRBV6-5 to TRBJ2-2; D not resolved. The CDR3 runs 15 residues. The germline V and J ends were trimmed by 2 bases and 3 bases, with 10 bases remaining between them. Germline V gives CDR1 MNHEY, CDR2 SVGAGI.

This chain joins TRBV3-1 (or the pseudogene TRBV3-2) and TRBJ1-2; unclear D gene. The germline CDR1 and CDR2 sequences are LGHDT and YNNKEL (reference sequence). With 4 bases removed from V and 4 bases from J, the gap between germline ends came to 10 bases. The CDR3 is 13 amino acids. DNA of the CDR3: TGTGCCAGCAGCCCCCGGGCCAGCTATGGCTACACCTTC. It specifies CASSPRASYGYTF.

This sequence joins TRBV5-4 and TRBJ2-1; 10 bases agree with TRBD2. The germline CDR1 and CDR2 sequences are SGHNT and YYREEE (reference sequence). The length of the CDR3 is 15 residues. V shed 3 bases and J 8 bases; nucleotides not matched to a gene: 8. CDR3 loop: CASSSESSGSDEQFF. CDR3 DNA sequence: TGTGCCAGCAGCTCCGAGTCTAGCGGGAGTGATGAGCAGTTCTTC.

By frequency in the sample, this clone is medium-sized. The chain joins TRBV3-1 (or the pseudogene TRBV3-2) to TRBJ1-2; no firm D call. The CDR3 totals 16 residues. V dropped 4 bases and J dropped 1 base, with 16 bases sitting between them. Germline assignment: CDR1 LGHDT and CDR2 YNNKEL (reference sequence). The CDR3 here is CASSRETGSYNYGYTF. CDR3 nucleotides: TGTGCCAGCAGCCGAGAGACCGGGTCCTATAACTATGGCTACACCTTC.

The sample holds a few counts of this clone. The gene calls are TRBV20-1 and TRBJ2-3; D remains ambiguous. V lost 3 bases and J lost 4, with 8 bases in between. Germline CDR1 DFQATT, CDR2 SNEGSKA (reference sequence). The CDR3 length is 12 residues. The CDR3 coding sequence is TGCAGTGCTAGTGACACCTCAGATACGCAGTATTTT. Protein sequence: CSASDTSDTQYF.

The V gene is TRBV7-2, the J gene TRBJ2-1, with D possibly TRBD2 on 5 matching bases. The CDR3 totals 15 residues. The V gene's germline CDR1 is SGHTA and CDR2 FQGNSA. V lost 7 bases, J lost 3 bases, and 16 bases lay in between. The CDR3 region is CASTLRSGFYNEQFF. Written as DNA, the CDR3 is TGTGCCAGCACCCTTAGAAGCGGCTTCTACAATGAGCAGTTCTTC.

This clone was seen only a few times. The rearrangement uses TRBV5-4 and TRBJ1-6; 7 bases match TRBD1. The CDR3 covers 14 residues. The germline CDR1 and CDR2 sequences are SGHNT and YYREEE (reference sequence). The V and J ends lost 1 base and 14 bases, in that order; junction bases with no gene match: 9. The CDR3 DNA follows: TGTGCCAGCAGCTTGAGACAGGGTGGGGGCACCCTCCACTTT. This codes for CASSLRQGGGTLHF.

By sample share, this clone is medium-sized (0.01 to 0.1%). The rearrangement joins TRBV27 to TRBJ1-1; D may be TRBD1 (6 bases). V lost 5 bases, J lost 4 bases, and 11 bases lay in between. The CDR3 is made up of 13 amino acids. Germline V gene sequence: CDR1 MNHEY, CDR2 SMNVEV (reference sequence). CDR3 nucleotide sequence: TGTGCCAGCAGTCAACAGGGCCGCACTGAAGCTTTCTTT. Protein sequence: CASSQQGRTEAFF.